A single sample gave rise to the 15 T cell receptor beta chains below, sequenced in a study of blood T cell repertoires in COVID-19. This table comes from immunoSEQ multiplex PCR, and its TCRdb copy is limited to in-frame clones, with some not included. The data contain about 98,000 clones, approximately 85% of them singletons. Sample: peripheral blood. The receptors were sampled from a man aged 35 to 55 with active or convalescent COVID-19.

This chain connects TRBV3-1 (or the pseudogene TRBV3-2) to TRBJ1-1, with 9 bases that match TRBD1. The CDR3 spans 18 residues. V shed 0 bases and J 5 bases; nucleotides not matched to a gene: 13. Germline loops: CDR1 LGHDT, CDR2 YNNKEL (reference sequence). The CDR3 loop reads CASSQDLVDRGWGTEAFF. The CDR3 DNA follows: TGTGCCAGCAGCCAAGATCTTGTGGACAGGGGCTGGGGGACTGAAGCTTTCTTT.

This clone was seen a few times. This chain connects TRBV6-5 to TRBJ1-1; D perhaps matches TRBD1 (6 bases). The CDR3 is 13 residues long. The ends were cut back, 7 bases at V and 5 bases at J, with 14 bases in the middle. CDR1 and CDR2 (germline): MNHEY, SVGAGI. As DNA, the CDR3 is TGTGCCAGCACCAAAGGGGGTATAACTGAAGCTTTCTTT. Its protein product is CASTKGGITEAFF.

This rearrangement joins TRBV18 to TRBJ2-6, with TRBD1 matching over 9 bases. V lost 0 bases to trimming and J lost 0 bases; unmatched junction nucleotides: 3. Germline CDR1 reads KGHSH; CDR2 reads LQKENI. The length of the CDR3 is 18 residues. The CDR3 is CASSPPTGGSSGANVLTF. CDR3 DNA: TGTGCCAGCTCACCACCGACAGGGGGGAGCTCTGGGGCCAACGTCCTGACTTTC. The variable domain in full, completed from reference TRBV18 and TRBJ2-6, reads NAGVMQNPRHLVRRRGQEARLRCSPMKGHSHVYWYRQLPEEGLKFMVYLQKENIIDESGMPKERFSAEFPKEGPSILRIQQVVRGDSAAYFCASSPPTGGSSGANVLTFGAGSRLTVL.

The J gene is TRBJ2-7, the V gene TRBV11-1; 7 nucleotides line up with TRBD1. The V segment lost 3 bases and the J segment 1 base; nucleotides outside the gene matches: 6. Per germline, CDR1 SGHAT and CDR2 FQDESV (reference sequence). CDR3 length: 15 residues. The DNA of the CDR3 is TGTGCCAGCAGCTTTCAGGGGGTGACGTCCTACGAGCAGTACTTC. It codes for CASSFQGVTSYEQYF.

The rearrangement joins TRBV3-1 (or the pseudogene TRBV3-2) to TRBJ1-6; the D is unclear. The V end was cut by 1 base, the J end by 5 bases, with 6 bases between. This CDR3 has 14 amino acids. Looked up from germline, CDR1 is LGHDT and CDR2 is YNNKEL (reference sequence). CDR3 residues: CASSQGRDNSPLHF. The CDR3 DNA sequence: TGTGCCAGCAGCCAAGGGCGGGATAATTCACCCCTCCACTTT.

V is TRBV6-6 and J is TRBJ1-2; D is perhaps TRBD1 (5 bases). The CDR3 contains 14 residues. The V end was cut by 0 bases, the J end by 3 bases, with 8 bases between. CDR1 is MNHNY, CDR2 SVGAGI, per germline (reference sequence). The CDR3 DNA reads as TGTGCCAGCAGTTACTCGGGAGGGGACTATGGCTACACCTTC. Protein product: CASSYSGGDYGYTF.

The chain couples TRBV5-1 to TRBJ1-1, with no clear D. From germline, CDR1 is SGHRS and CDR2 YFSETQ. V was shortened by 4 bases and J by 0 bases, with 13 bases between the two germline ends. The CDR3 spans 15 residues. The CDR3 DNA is TGCGCCAGCAGCCCGAAAACTTCGGTGAACACTGAAGCTTTCTTT. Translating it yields CASSPKTSVNTEAFF.

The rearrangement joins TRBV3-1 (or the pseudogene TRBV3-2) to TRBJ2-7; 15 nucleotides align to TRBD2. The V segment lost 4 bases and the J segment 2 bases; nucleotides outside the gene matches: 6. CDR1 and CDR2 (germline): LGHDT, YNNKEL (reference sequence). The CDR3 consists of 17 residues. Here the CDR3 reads CASSPGLAGGNPYEQYF. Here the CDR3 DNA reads TGTGCCAGCAGCCCTGGACTAGCGGGGGGGAATCCCTACGAGCAGTACTTC.

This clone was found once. The CDR3 is CASSQEGADTDTQYF. CDR3 coding DNA: TGTGCCAGCAGCCAAGAGGGGGCGGACACAGATACGCAGTATTTT. The chain has TRBV3-1 (or the pseudogene TRBV3-2) and TRBJ2-3, with D perhaps matching TRBD1 (6 bases). V shed 0 bases and J shed 2 bases, with 9 bases lying between them. The CDR3 runs 15 residues. In germline, CDR1 is LGHDT, CDR2 YNNKEL (reference sequence).

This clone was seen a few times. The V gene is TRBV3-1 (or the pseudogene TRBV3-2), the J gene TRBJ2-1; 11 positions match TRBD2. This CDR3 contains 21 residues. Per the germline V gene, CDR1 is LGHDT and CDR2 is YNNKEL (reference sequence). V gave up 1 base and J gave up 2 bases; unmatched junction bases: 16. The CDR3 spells CASSQVEVAGGQGWTYNEQFF. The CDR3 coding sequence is TGTGCCAGCAGCCAAGTGGAGGTAGCGGGGGGGCAGGGGTGGACCTACAATGAGCAGTTCTTC.

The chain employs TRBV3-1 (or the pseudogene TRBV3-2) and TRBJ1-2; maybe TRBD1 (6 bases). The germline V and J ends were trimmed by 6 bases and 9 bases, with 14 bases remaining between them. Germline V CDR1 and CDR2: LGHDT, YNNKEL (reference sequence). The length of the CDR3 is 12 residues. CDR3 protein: CASSQGLARYTF. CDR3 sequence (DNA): TGTGCCAGCAGTCAGGGGCTTGCCCGCTACACCTTC.

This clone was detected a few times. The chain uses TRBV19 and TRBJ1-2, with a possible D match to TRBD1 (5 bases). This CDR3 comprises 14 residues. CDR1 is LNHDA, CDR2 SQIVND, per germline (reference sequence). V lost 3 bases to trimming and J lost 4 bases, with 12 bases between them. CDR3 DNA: TGTGCCAGTAGTATGGCGGGACTCGGCTATGGCTACACCTTC. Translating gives CASSMAGLGYGYTF.

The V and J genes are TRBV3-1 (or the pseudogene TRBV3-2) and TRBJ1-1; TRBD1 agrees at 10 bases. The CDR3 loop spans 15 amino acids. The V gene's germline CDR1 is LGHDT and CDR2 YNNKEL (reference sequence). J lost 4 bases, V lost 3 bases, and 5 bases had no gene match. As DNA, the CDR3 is TGTGCCAGCAGCCAGACGGGACAGGGGCCCACTGAAGCTTTCTTT. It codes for CASSQTGQGPTEAFF.

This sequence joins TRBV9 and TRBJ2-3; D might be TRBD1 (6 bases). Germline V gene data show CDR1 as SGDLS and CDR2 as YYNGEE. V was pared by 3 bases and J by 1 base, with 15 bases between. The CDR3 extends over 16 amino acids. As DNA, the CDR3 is TGTGCCAGCAGCGCCCAACAGGGTTGGGGCACAGATACGCAGTATTTT. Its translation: CASSAQQGWGTDTQYF.

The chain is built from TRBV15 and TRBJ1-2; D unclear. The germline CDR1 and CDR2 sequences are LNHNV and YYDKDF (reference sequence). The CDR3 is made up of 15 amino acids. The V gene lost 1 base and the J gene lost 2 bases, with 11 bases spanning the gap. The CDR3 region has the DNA TGTGCCACCAGCAGAGTCTGGCGGTCAAACTATGGCTACACCTTC. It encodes CATSRVWRSNYGYTF.